Listed here are 17 T cell receptor beta chains from one sample, sequenced in a study of T cells in women clearing cervical HPV infection. Using immunoSEQ multiplex PCR, the repertoire was profiled, and TCRdb retains in-frame clones only, with some absent. In all, the sample yields under 50,000 clones. Sequenced material: blood buffy coat. Receptor source: a woman aged 18 to 69 with a cervical HPV16 infection that either progressed to CIN3+ or cleared (not recorded which).

With regard to this clone: The missing CDR3 end, 3 residues past where the read stops, is filled in from the germline J gene. J is TRBJ1-2 and V is TRBV20-1; TRBD1 matches 8 bases. Losses at the gene ends were 6 bases for V and 3 bases for J; bases not matched to a gene: 15. CDR1 is DFQATT, CDR2 SNEGSKA, per germline (reference sequence). CDR3 length: 16 amino acids. The sequenced CDR3 bases are TGCAGTGCCCAAGGGGGCGCAGGGGGCTTGGACTATGGC. This codes for CSAQGGAGGLDYG. The full CDR3 protein reads CSAQGGAGGLDYGYTF.

As concerns this clone: The read ends 3 residues before the CDR3 terminus; that terminus is restored from the germline J gene. The V call is TRBV29-1, the J call TRBJ1-2; 9 bases agree with TRBD1. This CDR3 is built from 14 residues. The germline V gene encodes CDR1 SQVTM and CDR2 ANQGSEA. The CDR3 loop is CSVEDHTGGRGYTF. The sequenced part of the CDR3 DNA is TGCAGCGTTGAAGATCATACAGGGGGCAGGGGC.

As concerns this clone: The sequenced fragment ends 3 residues before the CDR3 boundary, so the rest is inferred from the germline J gene. The genes are TRBV7-9 and TRBJ1-2; 8 bases fit TRBD1. CDR3 length: 13 residues. Germline assignment: CDR1 SEHNR and CDR2 FQNEAQ (reference sequence). Partial CDR3 DNA: TGTGCCAGCAGCTCGCAGGGGGCAGGTGAC. Its translation is CASSSQGAGD. The whole CDR3 reads CASSSQGAGDYTF.

On this clone itself: The read stops 3 residues short of the end of the CDR3; the missing end is completed from the germline J gene. The chain carries TRBV20-1 and TRBJ2-3; tentative D call: TRBD2 (6 bases). This CDR3 region has 12 residues. V lost 6 bases and J 0 bases, leaving 7 bases between the germline ends. CDR1 is DFQATT and CDR2 is SNEGSKA in the germline V gene (reference sequence). This CDR3 is CSARESTDTQYF. Incomplete CDR3 DNA: TGCAGTGCGCGGGAAAGCACAGATACG.

Turning to this clone: The CDR3 end lies 3 residues beyond the end of the read and is filled in from the germline J gene. The chain joins TRBV19 to TRBJ1-6; D may be TRBD1 (6 bases). This CDR3 spans 14 amino acids. The V end lost 3 bases, the J end lost 5 bases, and 8 bases lay between the germline ends. Germline assignment: CDR1 LNHDA and CDR2 SQIVND (reference sequence). The DNA read from the CDR3 is TGTGCCAGTAGTATCCCAGGGGATAATTCACCC. Translated: CASSIPGDNSP. The entire CDR3 reads CASSIPGDNSPLHF. Using reference TRBV19 and TRBJ1-6 for the parts outside the CDR3, the full variable domain is DGGITQSPKYLFRKEGQNVTLSCEQNLNHDAMYWYRQDPGQGLRLIYYSQIVNDFQKGDIAEGYSVSREKKESFPLTVTSAQKNPTAFYLCASSIPGDNSPLHFGNGTRLTVT.

The CDR3 protein is CASSPTGAMNTEAFF. The DNA read from the CDR3 is TGTGCCAGCAGTCCTACAGGGGCAATGAACACTGAA. The rearrangement links TRBV28 to TRBJ1-1; 7 nucleotides agree with TRBD1. Read coverage stops 3 residues before the CDR3 terminus; the germline J gene supplies the remainder. After removal of 5 bases from V and 0 bases from J, the junction contained 6 bases not matched to a gene. This CDR3 is built from 15 residues. Per germline, CDR1 MDHEN and CDR2 SYDVKM.

Worth noting for this clone: Sequencing ends 3 residues short of the CDR3 end; the germline J gene provides the rest. The chain recombines TRBV6-1 with TRBJ1-6; tentatively, D is TRBD1 (6 bases). This CDR3 region has 15 residues. Trimming removed 3 bases from V and 10 bases from J, with 16 bases in between. Germline CDR1 reads MNHNS; CDR2 reads SASEGT. The sequenced CDR3 bases are TGTGCCAGCAGTGACAGGGACAATAGAGGATCACCC. This sequence encodes CASSDRDNRGSP. The CDR3 in full is CASSDRDNRGSPLHF.

Concerning this clone: The missing CDR3 end, 3 residues past where the read stops, is filled in from the germline J gene. The chain recombines TRBV28 with TRBJ1-5; D is unclear. The germline gives CDR1 MDHEN, CDR2 SYDVKM. The CDR3 runs 15 residues. V lost 2 bases and J 0 bases, leaving 8 bases between the germline ends. The sequenced part of the CDR3 DNA is TGTGCCAGCAGTTTAAGGCGGTATAGCAATCAGCCC. This codes for CASSLRRYSNQP. The entire CDR3 is CASSLRRYSNQPQHF.

Details on this clone: Read data end 3 residues before the CDR3 end; the end is taken from the germline J gene. V gene TRBV2 combines with J gene TRBJ2-1; 7 bases map to TRBD2. Germline lookup yields CDR1 SNHLY and CDR2 FYNNEI. CDR3 length: 15 residues. V was clipped by 2 bases and J by 2 bases; unmatched bases: 3. The chain's CDR3 is CASSESLAAYNEQFF. Partial CDR3 DNA: TGTGCCAGCAGTGAAAGTCTAGCGGCCTACAATGAG. The full variable domain, in which reference TRBV2 and TRBJ2-1 provide the parts outside the CDR3, is EPEVTQTPSHQVTQMGQEVILRCVPISNHLYFYWYRQILGQKVEFLVSFYNNEISEKSEIFDDQFSVERPDGSNFTLKIRSTKLEDSAMYFCASSESLAAYNEQFFGPGTRLTVL.

On this clone itself: The read ends 3 residues shy of where the CDR3 ends; the end is completed using the germline J gene. The rearrangement joins TRBV5-1 to TRBJ1-1; 8 positions match TRBD1. J gave up 3 bases and V 3 bases, and 1 base lay outside the gene matches. Germline V gene lookup returns CDR1 SGHRS and CDR2 YFSETQ. The CDR3 totals 13 residues. Partial CDR3 DNA: TGCGCCAGCAGCTCGACAGGGGACACTGAA. Its translation: CASSSTGDTE. The complete CDR3 protein is CASSSTGDTEAFF.

Worth noting for this clone: The read ends 3 residues early relative to the CDR3; the germline J gene fills the gap. V gene TRBV19 combines with J gene TRBJ2-3; a possible D gene is TRBD2 (7 bases). This CDR3 spans 13 amino acids. Germline V gene sequence: CDR1 LNHDA, CDR2 SQIVND (reference sequence). The part of the CDR3 DNA that was read is TGTGCCAGTAGCGGGGGGCTAAAAGAGACG. Protein product: CASSGGLKET. From start to end, the CDR3 is CASSGGLKETQYF.

Regarding this clone: The read halts 3 residues ahead of the CDR3 end, with the missing end drawn from the germline J gene. V and J are TRBV19 and TRBJ2-2; 9 nucleotides match TRBD1. Germline V gene sequence: CDR1 LNHDA, CDR2 SQIVND (reference sequence). Unmatched junction bases numbered 5, after V lost 8 bases and J lost 4 bases. The CDR3 consists of 14 residues. CDR3 sequence: CASLTGGFTGELFF. The sequenced CDR3 bases are TGTGCCAGTTTGACAGGGGGATTCACCGGGGAG.

A remark on this clone: The observed sequence ends 3 residues before the CDR3 terminus, with the missing tail filled in from the germline J gene. The chain is built from TRBV5-1 and TRBJ2-1; D is ambiguous. Trimming cost V 2 bases and J 3 bases, with 12 bases left between them. There are 15 residues in the CDR3. Germline CDR1 is SGHRS and CDR2 is YFSETQ. The part of the CDR3 DNA that was read is TGCGCCAGCAGCTTATTCGGTCTTCTCTACAATGAG. Amino acid sequence: CASSLFGLLYNE. The entire CDR3 sequence reads CASSLFGLLYNEQFF.

With regard to this clone: Read sequence stops 3 residues before the CDR3 end, and the germline J gene provides the missing end. The rearrangement uses TRBV2 and TRBJ1-2, with D possibly matching TRBD1 (5 bases). This CDR3 contains 14 residues. Germline V gene data show CDR1 as SNHLY and CDR2 as FYNNEI. The CDR3 sequence is CASKLEAGRDTYTF. The sequenced CDR3 bases are TGTGCCAGCAAGCTAGAAGCAGGGAGGGATACC.

As regards this clone: The read ends 3 residues early relative to the CDR3; the germline J gene fills the gap. The rearrangement joins TRBV28 to TRBJ2-5; TRBD1 agrees at 8 bases. The junction had 7 bases not matched to a gene; V was cut back by 6 bases and J by 4 bases. The CDR3 covers 14 residues. CDR1 and CDR2 (germline): MDHEN, SYDVKM. The part of the CDR3 DNA that was read is TGTGCCAGCAGCGCTGGACAGGGACGAGAGACC. The encoded protein is CASSAGQGRET. The full CDR3 protein reads CASSAGQGRETQYF.

As concerns this clone: The read finishes 3 residues shy of the CDR3 end, and the germline J gene is used to complete it. This rearrangement joins TRBV28 to TRBJ1-1, with a weak D call TRBD1 (6 bases). Trimming stripped 6 bases from V and 7 bases from J, with 18 bases between. Looked up from germline, CDR1 is MDHEN and CDR2 is SYDVKM. The CDR3 consists of 14 residues. CDR3 in amino acids: CASRTHYRDGEAFF. The sequenced CDR3 bases are TGTGCCAGCAGAACCCACTACAGGGACGGTGAA.

With respect to this clone: The read is 3 residues too short to cover the CDR3 end, so that end is filled in from the germline J gene. This chain uses TRBV5-1 with TRBJ1-4, with D unclear. The CDR3 consists of 13 residues. V lost 4 bases and J 6 bases, leaving 10 bases between the germline ends. CDR1 and CDR2 (germline): SGHRS, YFSETQ. CDR3 amino acids: CASSPPSDEKLFF. CDR3 DNA, as far as it was read: TGCGCCAGCAGCCCCCCATCGGATGAAAAA. The whole variable domain, filled in from reference TRBV5-1 and TRBJ1-4, reads KAGVTQTPRYLIKTRGQQVTLSCSPISGHRSVSWYQQTPGQGLQFLFEYFSETQRNKGNFPGRFSGRQFSNSRSEMNVSTLELGDSALYLCASSPPSDEKLFFGSGTQLSVL.